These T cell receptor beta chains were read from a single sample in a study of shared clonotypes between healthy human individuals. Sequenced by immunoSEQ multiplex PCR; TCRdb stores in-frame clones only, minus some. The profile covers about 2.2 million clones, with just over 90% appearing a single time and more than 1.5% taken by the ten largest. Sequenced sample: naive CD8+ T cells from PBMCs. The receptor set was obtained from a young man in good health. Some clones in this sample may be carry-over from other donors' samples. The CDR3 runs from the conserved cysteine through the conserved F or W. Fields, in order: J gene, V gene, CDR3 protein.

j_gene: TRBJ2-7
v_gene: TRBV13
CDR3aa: CASSPWGLAGGSNEQYF

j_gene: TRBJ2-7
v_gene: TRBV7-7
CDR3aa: CATGARDGIDEQYF

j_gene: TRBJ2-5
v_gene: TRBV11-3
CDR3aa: CASSLIAGQGETQYF

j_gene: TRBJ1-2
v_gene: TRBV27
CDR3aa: CASSFGGGWGYTF

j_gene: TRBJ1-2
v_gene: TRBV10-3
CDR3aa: CVISEYSTGFGYTF

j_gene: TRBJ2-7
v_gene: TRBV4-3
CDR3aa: CASSQRLAGSYEQYF

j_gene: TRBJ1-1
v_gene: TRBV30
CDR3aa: CAWGLMNTEAFF

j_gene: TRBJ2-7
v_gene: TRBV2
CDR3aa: CASSPGTGYYEQYF

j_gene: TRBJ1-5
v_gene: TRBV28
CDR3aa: CASSWTQGNQPQHF

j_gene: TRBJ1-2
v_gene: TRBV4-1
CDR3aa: CASSQVTQTNYGYTF

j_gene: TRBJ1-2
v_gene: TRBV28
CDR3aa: CASSLVGFSGGYTF

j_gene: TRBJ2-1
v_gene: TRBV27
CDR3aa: CASSLSRGQGNEQFF

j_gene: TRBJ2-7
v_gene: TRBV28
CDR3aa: CASSFPTVSGGGYEQYF

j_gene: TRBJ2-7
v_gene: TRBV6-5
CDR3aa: CASSYGERELEQYF

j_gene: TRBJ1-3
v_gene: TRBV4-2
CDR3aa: CASSQDTGTGNTIYF

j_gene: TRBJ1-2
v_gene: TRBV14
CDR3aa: CASSQDGYGYYGYTF

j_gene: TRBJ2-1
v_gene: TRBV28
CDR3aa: CASSSDRTSLYLLYNEQFF

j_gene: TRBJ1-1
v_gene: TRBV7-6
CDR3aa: CASSLTGANTEAFF

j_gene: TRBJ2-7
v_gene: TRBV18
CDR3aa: CASSPPRATYEQYF

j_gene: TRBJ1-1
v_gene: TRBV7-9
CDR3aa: CASSLDAPHKAFF

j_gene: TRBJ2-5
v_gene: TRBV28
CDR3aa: CASSLFDRGSMETQYF

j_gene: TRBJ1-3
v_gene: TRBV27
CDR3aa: CASSSRGASGNTIYF

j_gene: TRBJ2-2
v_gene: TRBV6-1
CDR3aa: CASSDWALAGDRSGELFF

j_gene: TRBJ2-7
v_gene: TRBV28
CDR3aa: CASRGVAWEQYF

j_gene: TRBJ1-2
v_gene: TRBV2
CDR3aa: CASSAGPGGYGYTF

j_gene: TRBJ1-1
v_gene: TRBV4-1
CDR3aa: CASSLGLTGGTEAFF

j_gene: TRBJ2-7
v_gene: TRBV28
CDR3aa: CASSFLRANYEQYF

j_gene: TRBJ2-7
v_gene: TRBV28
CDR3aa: CASSKISYEQYF

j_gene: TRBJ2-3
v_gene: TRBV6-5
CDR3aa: CASSYGLAGDTQYF

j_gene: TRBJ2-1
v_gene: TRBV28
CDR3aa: CASSTTTVKSGDGPSYNEQFF

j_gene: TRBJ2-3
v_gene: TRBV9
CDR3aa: CASSGPRDRAASWGFGTQYF

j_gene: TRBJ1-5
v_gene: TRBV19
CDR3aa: CASSTGQNQPQHF

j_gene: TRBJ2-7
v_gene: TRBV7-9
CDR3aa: CASSLSRGNEQYF

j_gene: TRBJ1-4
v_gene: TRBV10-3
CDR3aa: CAISEGTGGGEKLFF

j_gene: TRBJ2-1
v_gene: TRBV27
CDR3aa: CASSSGLAAINEQFF

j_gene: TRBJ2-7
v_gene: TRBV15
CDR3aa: CATSRPSEPGTSGNYEQYF

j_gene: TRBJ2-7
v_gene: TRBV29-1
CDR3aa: CSVGSDEQYF

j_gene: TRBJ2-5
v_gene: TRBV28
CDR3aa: CASSLTSGLRSVEETQYF

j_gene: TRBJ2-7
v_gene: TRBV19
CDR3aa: CASSVRVSYEQYF

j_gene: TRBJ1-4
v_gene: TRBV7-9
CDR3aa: CASSRPRGNEKLFF

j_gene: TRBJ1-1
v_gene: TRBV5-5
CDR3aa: CASSYDRGNTEAFF

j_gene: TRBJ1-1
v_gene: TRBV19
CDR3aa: CAISSGGNTEAFF

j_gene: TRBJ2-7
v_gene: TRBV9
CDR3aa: CASSGRADQSSYEQYF

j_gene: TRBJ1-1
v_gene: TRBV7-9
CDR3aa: CASRKYTEAFF

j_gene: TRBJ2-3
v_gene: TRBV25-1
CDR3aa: CASSARRTRDTQYF

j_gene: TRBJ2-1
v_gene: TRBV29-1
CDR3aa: CSVEPNYNEQFF

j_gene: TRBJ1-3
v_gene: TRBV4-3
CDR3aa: CASSQGTGTSSGNTIYF

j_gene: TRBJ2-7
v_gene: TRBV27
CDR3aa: CASSLGGDYLSYEQYF

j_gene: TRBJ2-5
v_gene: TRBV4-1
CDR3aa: CASSLSDREIRRSQYF

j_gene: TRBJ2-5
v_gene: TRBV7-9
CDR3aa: CASSPPQETQYF

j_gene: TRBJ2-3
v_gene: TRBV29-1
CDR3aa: CSVQIGSSSTDTQYF

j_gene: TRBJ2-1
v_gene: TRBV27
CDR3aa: CASSPGLASSYNEQFF

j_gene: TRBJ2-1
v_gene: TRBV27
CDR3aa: CASSFWGGNEQFF